Below, 17 T cell receptor beta chains from the same sample are listed, as sequenced in a study of shared clonotypes between healthy human individuals. Cells designated naive CD8 were CD45RO-negative and were positively selected for CCR7, with terminally differentiated effector memory CD45RA+ cells excluded. Clones were sequenced by immunoSEQ multiplex PCR, and TCRdb holds only the in-frame ones, with some missing. The table includes about 2.1 million clones, 93% detected once. Sequencing used naive CD8+ T cells from PBMCs. Receptor source: a man between 18 and 35 years old in good health. Some clones in this sample may be carry-over from other donors' samples.

The sample holds a few counts of this clone. This rearrangement joins TRBV9 to TRBJ1-1; TRBD1 agrees at 7 bases. This CDR3 is built from 15 residues. Unmatched junction bases numbered 4, after V lost 1 base and J lost 1 base. The germline gives CDR1 SGDLS, CDR2 YYNGEE. The CDR3 sequence is CASSVSGQSNTEAFF. In DNA form, the CDR3 reads TGTGCCAGCAGCGTATCGGGACAGTCGAACACTGAAGCTTTCTTT.

V gene TRBV5-6 combines with J gene TRBJ2-7; 7 bases align to TRBD1. The V segment lost 4 bases and the J segment 4 bases; nucleotides outside the gene matches: 5. CDR1 is SGHDT, CDR2 YYEEEE, per germline. This CDR3 spans 13 amino acids. The CDR3 region is CASSPPTGYEQYF. In nucleotides, the CDR3 is TGTGCCAGCAGCCCACCGACAGGGTACGAGCAGTACTTC.

This clone was detected only once. The chain recombines TRBV6-1 with TRBJ2-5; TRBD2 might be the D (5 bases). V was pared by 0 bases and J by 5 bases, with 10 bases between. In germline, CDR1 is MNHNS, CDR2 SASEGT. This CDR3 spans 14 amino acids. The CDR3 DNA follows: TGTGCCAGCAGTGAAGCGCTGCGGGTCGAGACCCAGTACTTC. It is translated as CASSEALRVETQYF.

The chain combines TRBV4-1 with TRBJ2-3; a possible D gene is TRBD2 (5 bases). The CDR3 contains 15 residues. V was trimmed by 5 bases and J by 0 bases, leaving 12 bases between them. CDR1 is MGHRA, CDR2 YSYEKL, per germline. In nucleotides, the CDR3 is TGCGCCAGCAGCTGGTCCCGGGGAAGCACAGATACGCAGTATTTT. This codes for CASSWSRGSTDTQYF.

The V and J genes are TRBV9 and TRBJ2-7, with 7 nucleotides matching TRBD2. The junction had 8 bases not matched to a gene; V was cut back by 0 bases and J by 2 bases. CDR1 SGDLS and CDR2 YYNGEE come from the germline V gene. The CDR3 spans 16 residues. The CDR3, as DNA: TGTGCCAGCAGCGTAGTGGGTAGCGGGCCGACCTACGAGCAGTACTTC. Its translation: CASSVVGSGPTYEQYF.

The V gene is TRBV27, the J gene TRBJ1-4, with D maybe TRBD1 (5 bases). This CDR3 spans 15 amino acids. Trimming took 0 bases from V and 7 from J, leaving 12 bases between them. Germline V gives CDR1 MNHEY, CDR2 SMNVEV (reference sequence). The CDR3 is CASSLSRGFGEKLFF. The CDR3 coding sequence is TGTGCCAGCAGTTTATCGAGGGGATTCGGTGAAAAACTGTTTTTT.

This chain connects TRBV4-3 to TRBJ1-1, with no clear D. Germline V gene data show CDR1 as LGHNA and CDR2 as YSLEER. V lost 6 bases to trimming and J lost 0 bases, with 17 bases between them. The CDR3 is made up of 16 amino acids. The CDR3 DNA follows: TGCGCCAGCAGTCTCGGCACGGGATTCGTGAACACTGAAGCTTTCTTT. It specifies CASSLGTGFVNTEAFF.

The chain is built from TRBV28 and TRBJ1-4; 10 nucleotides agree with TRBD1. V was pared by 6 bases and J by 0 bases, with 4 bases of the junction left unmatched. Germline V gene sequence: CDR1 MDHEN, CDR2 SYDVKM. The CDR3 runs to 16 residues. This chain's CDR3 is CASRGDRGATNEKLFF. In DNA form, the CDR3 reads TGTGCCAGCAGGGGGGACAGGGGTGCAACTAATGAAAAACTGTTTTTT.

The chain uses TRBV30 and TRBJ1-2, with 7 bases aligning to TRBD1. CDR1 and CDR2 from the germline V gene are GTSNPN and SVGIG (reference sequence). Losses at the gene ends were 1 base for V and 2 bases for J; bases not matched to a gene: 10. CDR3 length: 16 amino acids. CDR3 amino acids: CAWSGVDGTANYGYTF. In DNA, the CDR3 is TGTGCCTGGAGTGGCGTGGACGGGACAGCGAACTATGGCTACACCTTC.

The chain links TRBV11-1 to TRBJ2-3; 7 bases are shared with TRBD2. Per germline, CDR1 SGHAT and CDR2 FQDESV (reference sequence). There are 15 residues in the CDR3. V dropped 3 bases and J dropped 0; count of bases not matched to a gene: 3. CDR3 protein: CASSFRLASTDTQYF. The CDR3 coding sequence is TGTGCCAGCAGCTTCCGACTAGCTAGCACAGATACGCAGTATTTT.

This clone is a singleton in its sample. Other DNA sequences in the sample encode the same CDR3. The rearrangement joins TRBV28 to TRBJ2-3, with D perhaps matching TRBD1 (5 bases). Germline V CDR1 and CDR2: MDHEN, SYDVKM. There are 13 residues in the CDR3. Trimming removed 5 bases at V and 1 base at J, with 7 bases between. The chain's CDR3 is CASSPRGTDTQYF. The CDR3, as DNA: TGTGCCAGCAGTCCCAGGGGCACAGATACGCAGTATTTT.

The gene calls are TRBV27 and TRBJ2-6; D is unresolved. Trimming removed 1 base at V and 2 bases at J, with 18 bases between. This CDR3 has 19 amino acids. Looked up from germline, CDR1 is MNHEY and CDR2 is SMNVEV (reference sequence). The CDR3 DNA reads as TGTGCCAGCAGTTTATACCCCCCCGTCGGCCCCGCTGGGGCCAACGTCCTGACTTTC. As protein: CASSLYPPVGPAGANVLTF. The full variable domain, its missing parts supplied by reference TRBV27 and TRBJ2-6, is EAQVTQNPRYLITVTGKKLTVTCSQNMNHEYMSWYRQDPGLGLRQIYYSMNVEVTDKGDVPEGYKVSRKEKRNFPLILESPSPNQTSLYFCASSLYPPVGPAGANVLTFGAGSRLTVL.

V and J are TRBV13 and TRBJ1-4; a possible D gene is TRBD1 (5 bases). The CDR3 contains 16 residues. Trimming removed 8 bases at V and 0 bases at J, with 16 bases between. CDR1 is PRHDT, CDR2 FYEKMQ, per germline (reference sequence). The CDR3 DNA sequence: TGTGCCAGCGGGAGTACAGGAATTCCAACTAATGAAAAACTGTTTTTT. Amino acid sequence: CASGSTGIPTNEKLFF.

In DNA form, the CDR3 reads TGTGCCAGTAGTATGGACCACGGGCACAATGAGCAGTTCTTC. Amino acids: CASSMDHGHNEQFF. The V gene is TRBV19, the J gene TRBJ2-1; D is ambiguous. Trimming shortened V by 3 bases and J by 5 bases, and 11 bases separated the two germline ends. CDR3 length: 14 amino acids. Per the germline V gene, CDR1 is LNHDA and CDR2 is SQIVND (reference sequence).

V and J are TRBV7-3 and TRBJ2-2; 10 nucleotides match TRBD2. The germline CDR1 and CDR2 sequences are SGHTA and FQGTGA. The CDR3 has 16 residues. V shed 5 bases and J 7 bases; nucleotides not matched to a gene: 10. CDR3 coding DNA: TGTGCCAGCAGCCCCGGACTAGCGGTCGGAAGCGGGGAGCTGTTTTTT. The encoded protein is CASSPGLAVGSGELFF.

The chain has TRBV2 and TRBJ2-7; TRBD2 might be the D (6 bases). Germline assignment: CDR1 SNHLY and CDR2 FYNNEI. The CDR3 is 15 residues long. V shed 2 bases and J shed 4 bases, with 15 bases lying between them. CDR3 region: CASSESPAGRYEQYF. Here the CDR3 DNA reads TGTGCCAGCAGTGAATCCCCCGCGGGGAGGTACGAGCAGTACTTC.

In the case of this clone: In the same sample, other DNA sequences code for this CDR3. The chain links TRBV27 to TRBJ1-1; D is perhaps TRBD1 (5 bases). This CDR3 contains 12 residues. V lost 1 base and J lost 7, with 7 bases in between. Germline V gene lookup returns CDR1 MNHEY and CDR2 SMNVEV (reference sequence). The CDR3 loop reads CASSLLGGEAFF. The CDR3 DNA sequence: TGTGCCAGCAGTTTATTGGGGGGTGAAGCTTTCTTT.